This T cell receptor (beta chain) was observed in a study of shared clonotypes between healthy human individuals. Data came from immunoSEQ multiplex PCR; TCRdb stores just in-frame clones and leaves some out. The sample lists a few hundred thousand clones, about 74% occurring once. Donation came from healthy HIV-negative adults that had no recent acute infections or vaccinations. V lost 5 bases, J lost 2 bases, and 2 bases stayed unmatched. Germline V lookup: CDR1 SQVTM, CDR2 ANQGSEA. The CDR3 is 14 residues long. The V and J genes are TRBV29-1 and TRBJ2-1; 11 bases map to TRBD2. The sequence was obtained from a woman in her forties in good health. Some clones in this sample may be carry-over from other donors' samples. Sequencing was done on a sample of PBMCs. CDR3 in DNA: TGCAGCGTTCCGACTAGCGGGACCTACAATGAGCAGTTCTTC. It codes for CSVPTSGTYNEQFF.